A single T cell receptor (beta chain) is shown here with its context. The data are from a study of patients and donors after allogeneic stem cell transplantation. MiXCR was run by TCRdb on the RT-PCR reads, yielding one entry per CDR3 protein. This sample has about 90,000 distinct CDR3 sequences, with under 50% found just once. This CDR3 region has 14 residues. Trimming took off 3 bases at V and 3 bases at J, with 11 bases between the two ends. Germline CDR1 ENHRY, CDR2 SYGVKD. This chain joins TRBV10-3 and TRBJ1-2; D is unclear. This receptor was identified in a human donor who was either an allogeneic HSCT recipient or a stem cell or donor lymphocyte infusion donor (not recorded which). It is not recorded whose cells these are; they may come from a transplant donor. Sequenced material: blood, either unsorted or a sorted T cell fraction (not recorded which). DNA of the CDR3: TGTGCCATCAGTGATATCGGCATCCACTATGGCTACACCTTC. Protein sequence: CAISDIGIHYGYTF.